This T cell receptor beta chain came from a study of human T cells and chemical hapten exposure (dated by TCRdb to the early 2020s). A note on the overall study: For sensitization, 2% DPC in acetone was applied to a roughly 2 cm by roughly 2 cm area of upper inner arm skin. Blood was sampled from patients pre-sensitization (week 0) and at 2, 6 and about 24 weeks after DPC sensitization. Throughout the study period of roughly five months, patients also received therapeutic DPC doses to the scalp every week. Libraries were combined into a pool for sequencing, and differences in TCR yield between samples came mainly from small differences in library volumes within the pool. Patch testing was done on the upper back using Finn chambers containing 0.01% DPC, and results were scored after 6 days according to International Contact Dermatitis Research Group standards. In alopecia patients, the study followed how the peripheral blood TCR repertoire changed in vivo over primary and secondary sensitization to diphenylcyclopropenone (DPC), a hapten. For TCR sequencing, blood came from 25 to 35 alopecia patients at anywhere from one to four time points (pre-sensitization, 2, 6 and 24 weeks). Alopecia areata with under or over 50% scalp involvement, alopecia totalis and alopecia universalis were represented in the patient cohort, which was mostly female.

The library was obtained by RACE. Sequencer: NextSeq 500. Library preparation attached unique molecular identifiers to individual cDNA molecules for quantitative, reproducible TCR counting. Both TCR alpha and TCR beta chains were sequenced from each blood RNA sample. Per the source publication's procedure: A median of approximately 100,000 TCRs per sample was observed, with a range of roughly 23,224 to 750,000. The Decombinator software suite was used to annotate the V, J and CDR3 of the TCR reads. For the PS versus PT1 abundance plots, all samples were subsampled to the same number of TCRs (28,000). Expanded TCRs were defined as absent before sensitization and observed at least eight times at the 2-week time point. Using fastp at Q25 and MiXCR, TCRdb reprocessed the public reads and kept productive beta chains. Rows merge per CDR3 protein into single entries with the most common DNA and genes. The V and J calls and clone size are TCRdb's, not the authors'. Counted in this sample were tens of thousands of distinct CDR3 sequences; about 32% of them appeared once. The biggest ten clones account for about 8.9% of the sample.

The germline V gene (reference sequence) specifies DFQATT as CDR1 and SNEGSKA as CDR2. V is pared back by 6 bases and J by 8 bases, with 10 bases lying between the germline termini. From its cysteine to its phenylalanine, the CDR3 spans 11 amino acids. Only the CDR3 DNA is retained, 33 bases long and in frame from the first base. The full study reports these points: Repeated subsampling changed both the strength of the expansion versus patch-test correlation and the threshold at which the correlation became significant. Significantly more large CDR3 similarity clusters were formed by expanded TCRs than by pre-sensitization or healthy control sets, consistent with antigen-driven responses. No change with DPC sensitization was found in the number of TCRs above 1 in 1000 frequency, and no evidence of global repertoire structure alterations was found. Patch test score was positively correlated with the number of PT1 expanded TCRs, with significance at thresholds 8, 16 and 32 but not at 4. Because every patient had alopecia, a presumed autoimmune disease, the patients' immune response might differ from that of healthy individuals.

On this clonotype: Its cognate antigen has yet to be identified. There are no base qualities to consult, and no much larger clone falls within one base.

What this sample's time point label stands for: patch test 1, 2 weeks after DPC sensitization. The treatment or condition label on this specimen signifies: therapeutic diphenylcyclopropenone sensitization with weekly scalp DPC. Blood at each patch-test visit was drawn before the patch test was applied. To be eligible, patients had to be aged 18 to 70, diagnosed with alopecia and judged suitable for DPC therapy, while pregnant patients were excluded. Total RNA was extracted from unfractionated whole blood that had been collected in Tempus Blood RNA tubes. The sample here was whole blood, taken in connection with sensitization to the hapten diphenylcyclopropenone (DPC). The TCR was taken from a man aged 35 to 55 with alopecia areata. Some clones in this sample may be carry-over from other donors' samples. The sequence joins TRBV20-1 to TRBJ1-4; no confident D gene assignment can be made. The DNA sequence follows: TGCAGTGCCAAACCTCAGGAAAAACTGTTTTTT. It is translated as CSAKPQEKLFF.